In this sample, the clone carrying this T cell receptor (beta chain) turned up once. This sample was included in a study of blood T cell repertoires in COVID-19. Only in-frame clones appear in the TCRdb table, and some are missing; sequencing was by immunoSEQ multiplex PCR. The data contain 170,000 or so clones, roughly 84% of them singletons. From germline, CDR1 is MRHNA and CDR2 SNTAGT. The CDR3 runs 13 residues. V was trimmed by 6 bases and J by 5 bases, leaving 13 bases between them. The clonotype was recovered from a man between 18 and 35 years old with active or convalescent COVID-19. V and J are TRBV6-4 and TRBJ1-1; D perhaps matches TRBD1 (6 bases). The sample was peripheral blood. The CDR3 region is CASRQGEATEAFF. In DNA, the CDR3 is TGTGCCAGCAGACAGGGAGAAGCAACTGAAGCTTTCTTT.